The subject of this entry is one T cell receptor beta chain. The record originates from a study of spatial heterogeneity in lung cancer. Study as a whole: Sequencing of follow-up PBMC samples took place when they were available, at a median of about 22 months after resection. The library had UMIs, and each TCR and UMI pair averaged more than ten raw reads.

Described time point: blood at routine non-recurrence follow-up after resection. TCRdb used MiXCR to reprocess the 5' RACE reads, holding one entry per CDR3 protein. The repertoire holds 20,000 to 30,000 distinct CDR3 sequences, with 8.5% to 10% as singletons. This CDR3 comprises 15 residues. CDR1 is LGHNA and CDR2 is YSLEER in the germline V gene. Trimming removed 1 base from V and 9 bases from J; junction bases left unmatched: 8. The chain uses TRBV4-3 and TRBJ2-1; 8 bases are shared with TRBD2. Source: PBMCs, taken at follow-up. The receptor's source is a male donor with early-stage non-small cell lung cancer. This CDR3 reads CASSQGTSRVGEQFF. The DNA of the CDR3 is TGCGCCAGCAGCCAAGGGACTAGCAGGGTCGGTGAGCAGTTCTTC.